The clone carrying this T cell receptor (beta chain) was detected a few times. The antigen remains unidentified. CD8+CD4-CCR7+CD45RA+ cells were sorted as naive CD8 T cells. The sample is drawn from a study of molecular identifiers for immune sequencing clone quantification. TCRdb re-called the PCR reads with MiXCR, one entry per CDR3 protein. The sample records about 510,000 distinct CDR3 sequences, about 21% being singletons. The CDR3 extends over 12 amino acids. Germline V gene lookup returns CDR1 LNHDA and CDR2 SQIVND (reference sequence). Trimming left V 3 bases short and J 8 bases short, with 7 bases between. The study, taken as a whole, reports: Detection of one spiked Jurkat cell's TCR RNA reportedly worked in 1 million or so naive cells.

The rearrangement links TRBV19 to TRBJ2-2; D is undetermined. Input material: naive CD8+ T cells from blood, with Jurkat cell RNA spiked in. Sample subset: FACS-sorted CD8+CD4-CCR7+CD45RA+ naive T cells. The source of this sequence is a human donor in good health. Some libraries in this study had Jurkat cell RNA spiked in. Here the CDR3 reads CASSIIPGELFF. In DNA, the CDR3 is TGTGCCAGTAGTATTATACCGGGGGAGCTGTTTTTT. The variable domain in full, completed from reference TRBV19 and TRBJ2-2, reads DGGITQSPKYLFRKEGQNVTLSCEQNLNHDAMYWYRQDPGQGLRLIYYSQIVNDFQKGDIAEGYSVSREKKESFPLTVTSAQKNPTAFYLCASSIIPGELFFGEGSRLTVL.